The clone carrying this T cell receptor beta chain was detected a few times. Its antigen is not identified. The amount of total RNA extracted per sample was at least 5.5 micrograms. A second PCR of roughly 7 to 11 cycles used a sample-barcoded 5' primer and a J-beta primer mix. Every individual sample yielded 3 million or more paired-end reads (each containing CDR3). One entry per CDR3 protein, called by TCRdb with MiXCR from the 5' RACE reads. The sample has 890,000 or so distinct CDR3 sequences; less than 80% are singletons. This entry is derived from a study of blood T cells in healthy people across ages. Overall study results and limits: It was held that diversity estimates obtained from one million T cells represented underestimates. The fall in TCR beta diversity per million T cells was roughly linear with age.

The germline V gene encodes CDR1 LGHDT and CDR2 YNNKEL (reference sequence). V lost 3 bases, J lost 0 bases, and 15 bases lay in between. The CDR3 has 18 amino acids. The chain is built from TRBV3-1 and TRBJ2-6; possibly TRBD1 or TRBD2 for D (5 bases each). The source of this sequence is a man aged 30 to 45 in good health. Sequences were obtained from blood. DNA of the CDR3: TGTGCCAGCAGCCAGTATGGTGCAGGGACCTCTGGGGCCAACGTCCTGACTTTC. It codes for CASSQYGAGTSGANVLTF.